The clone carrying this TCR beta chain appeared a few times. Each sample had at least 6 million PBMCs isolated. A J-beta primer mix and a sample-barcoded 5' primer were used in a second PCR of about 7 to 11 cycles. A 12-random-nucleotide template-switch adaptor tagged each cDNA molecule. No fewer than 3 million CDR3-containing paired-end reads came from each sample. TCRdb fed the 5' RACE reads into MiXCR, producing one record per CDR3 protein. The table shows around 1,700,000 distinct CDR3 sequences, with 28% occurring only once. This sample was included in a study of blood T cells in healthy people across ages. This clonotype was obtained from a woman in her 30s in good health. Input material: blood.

CDR3 residues: CSVEDNKEEKLFF. In DNA form, the CDR3 reads TGCAGCGTTGAAGATAATAAGGAGGAAAAACTGTTTTTT. The chain uses TRBV29-1 and TRBJ1-4; D gene unclear. This CDR3 region has 13 residues. Between the trimmed V and J ends, which lost 0 bases and 8 bases, there was a span of 10 bases. Germline-derived CDR1 and CDR2 are SQVTM and ANQGSEA.